A single sample gave rise to the 3 T cell receptor beta chains below, sequenced in a study of T cells after yellow fever vaccination (dated by TCRdb to the late 2010s). Per the publication, the treatment or condition label means: live attenuated yellow fever vaccine strain. The library was built by means of 5' RACE. Sequenced using an Illumina HiSeq 2500. TCRdb cleaned the public reads at Q25 with fastp, built clones with MiXCR and kept in-frame beta chains. Identical CDR3 proteins give one entry, which carries the most common genes and DNA. In all, the sample holds some 350,000 distinct CDR3 sequences, and about 9.5% of those were seen once. The top ten clonotypes cover more than 15% of the sample. The material sequenced was PBMCs, taken on the day of the first yellow fever vaccination. These receptor sequences come from a young man who received the YFV17D yellow fever vaccine.

This clonotype has just a few counts. The genes are TRBV6-1 and TRBJ2-7, with 8 nucleotides matching TRBD1. V trimming: 6 bases; J trimming: 1 base; junction bases outside the gene matches: 5. Looked up from germline, CDR1 is MNHNS and CDR2 is SASEGT. This CDR3 has 14 residues. CDR3 in DNA: TGTGCCAGCAGCCCCAGACAGGGGTCCTACGAGCAGTACGTC. It is translated as CASSPRQGSYEQYV.

The table lists this clonotype with a few counts. The chain recombines TRBV10-3 with TRBJ2-5; 9 positions agree with TRBD2. In germline, CDR1 is ENHRY, CDR2 SYGVKD. This CDR3 is 14 amino acids long. J gave up 2 bases and V 11 bases, and 9 bases lay outside the gene matches. DNA of the CDR3: TGTGCCGTTAGCGGGGGCCCTAAACAAGAGACCCAGTACTTC. Protein sequence: CAVSGGPKQETQYF.

The J gene is TRBJ2-2, the V gene TRBV19, with D uncertain. V was shortened by 7 bases and J by 4 bases, with 13 bases between the two germline ends. Germline CDR1 and CDR2: LNHDA and SQIVND (reference sequence). CDR3 length: 14 amino acids. The CDR3 is CASTDPKTTGELFF. The CDR3 region has the DNA TGTGCCAGTACGGACCCTAAAACCACCGGGGAGCTGTTTTTT.